The 5 T cell receptor beta chains below all came from one sample that was sequenced in a study of T cells of healthy individuals. TCRdb reprocessed the 5' RACE reads with MiXCR, giving one entry per CDR3 protein. The data contain more than 85,000 distinct CDR3 sequences, under 20% of them seen just once; the ten biggest clones take up approximately 6%. The receptors stem from a human donor in good health.

This clonotype was found a few times. This chain uses TRBV12-5 with TRBJ2-1; the D is unclear. Trimming took off 2 bases at V and 6 bases at J, with 14 bases between the two ends. Germline CDR1 reads LGHNT; CDR2 reads FRNRAP. There are 15 residues in the CDR3. The CDR3: CASGLLAESVNEQFF. Written as DNA, the CDR3 is TGTGCTAGTGGTTTGTTGGCAGAGAGTGTCAATGAGCAGTTCTTC. Based on the CDR3 plus reference TRBV12-5 and TRBJ2-1, the full variable domain is DARVTQTPRHKVTEMGQEVTMRCQPILGHNTVFWYRQTMMQGLELLAYFRNRAPLDDSGMPKDRFSAEMPDATLATLKIQPSEPRDSAVYFCASGLLAESVNEQFFGPGTRLTVL.

Worth noting for this clonotype: It may be a read error: a sequence one base away is much more abundant. The rearrangement joins TRBV4-3 to TRBJ2-7; 8 bases line up with TRBD2. This CDR3 spans 16 amino acids. V lost 0 bases to trimming and J lost 1 base; unmatched junction nucleotides: 5. CDR1 is LGHNA, CDR2 YSLEER, per germline. The CDR3 nucleotides are TGCGCCAGCAGCCAAGACATCCCGGGAGGGTCCTACGAGCAGTACTTC. It encodes CASSQDIPGGSYEQYF.

Only a few counts were recorded for this clonotype. The V gene is TRBV7-2, the J gene TRBJ2-3, with D perhaps being TRBD1 or TRBD2 (5 bases each). CDR1 is SGHTA and CDR2 is FQGNSA in the germline V gene. V was clipped by 5 bases and J by 7 bases, with 16 bases between them. There are 14 residues in the CDR3. The CDR3 is CASSLLGASYTQYF. In nucleotides, the CDR3 is TGTGCCAGCAGCCTGCTAGGGGCTAGCTATACGCAGTATTTT. Full variable domain (missing parts from reference TRBV7-2 and TRBJ2-3): GAGVSQSPSNKVTEKGKDVELRCDPISGHTALYWYRQSLGQGLEFLIYFQGNSAPDKSGLPSDRFSAERTGGSVSTLTIQRTQQEDSAVYLCASSLLGASYTQYFGPGTRLTVL.

Note on this clonotype: This sequence may be a read error, since a much larger clone differs from it by one base. The rearrangement links TRBV3-1 to TRBJ1-2; a weak D match, TRBD1 (6 bases). Germline CDR1 LGHDT, CDR2 YNNKEL (reference sequence). The CDR3 contains 12 residues. CDR3 coding DNA: TGTGCCAGCAGCCCCCAGGGGAGTGGCTACAACTTC. Protein product: CASSPQGSGYNF. Together with reference TRBV3-1 and TRBJ1-2, the CDR3 gives the full variable domain: DTAVSQTPKYLVTQMGNDKSIKCEQNLGHDTMYWYKQDSKKFLKIMFSYNNKELIINETVPNRFSPKSPDKAHLNLHINSLELGDSAVYFCASSPQGSGYNFGSGTRLTVV.

This clonotype was detected ten times or more. The gene calls are TRBV2 and TRBJ2-3, with D perhaps TRBD2 (5 bases). Trimming removed 1 base from V and 3 bases from J, with 11 bases in between. CDR1 and CDR2 (germline): SNHLY, FYNNEI. CDR3 length: 15 amino acids. The CDR3 loop reads CASSEVKLATDTQYF. Here the CDR3 DNA reads TGTGCCAGCAGTGAAGTTAAGCTAGCAACAGATACGCAGTATTTT. Based on the CDR3 plus reference TRBV2 and TRBJ2-3, the full variable domain is EPEVTQTPSHQVTQMGQEVILRCVPISNHLYFYWYRQILGQKVEFLVSFYNNEISEKSEIFDDQFSVERPDGSNFTLKIRSTKLEDSAMYFCASSEVKLATDTQYFGPGTRLTVL.